This is a list of T cell receptor delta chains from one sample in a study of Vδ1+ human thymocytes. TCRdb applied CATT to the multiplex PCR reads for clone calling. The sample yields about 75,000 delta-chain clones, approximately 34% seen once. The material sequenced was Vdelta1+ gamma-delta thymocytes from the thymus. The receptors were gathered from a boy under two years old who had congenital heart surgery. Each CDR3 is given with its conserved first and last residue. The D gene is left open where the match is weak. Size is stated for part of the rows, as once, few or many counts, or as a class when the clone is expanded.

D gene	J gene	V gene	clone size	CDR3 DNA	CDR3 protein
-	TRDJ1	TRDV1	few	TGTGCTCTTGGGGGTCCGCCTTCCTACAGAGAACGTACTGGGGGATCGTATAAACTCATCTTT	CALGGPPSYRERTGGSYKLIF
TRDD3	TRDJ1	TRDV1	-	TGTGCTCTTGGGGAACTAGTCCATCCTACCCTGTACTGGGGGTCCGATAAACTCATCTTT	CALGELVHPTLYWGSDKLIF
-	TRDJ1	TRDV1	-	TGTGCTCTTGGGGAAGCCTTCCTACAGTACTGGGGGAAACTCATCTTT	CALGEAFLQYWGKLIF
TRDD3	TRDJ1	TRDV1	once	TGTGCTCTTGGGGAACTGATTCGGTACTGGGGGAAATTAACCGATAAACTCATCTTT	CALGELIRYWGKLTDKLIF
-	TRDJ1	TRDV1	few	TGTGCTCTTGGGGAACTAGTTTGGGGGCTCAACTTCTTCCTAGGTGGATACGGTGATAAACTCATCTTT	CALGELVWGLNFFLGGYGDKLIF
-	TRDJ1	TRDV1	few	TGTGCTCTTGGGGAACTCCGTCCAGACACCGATAAACTCATCTTT	CALGELRPDTDKLIF
-	TRDJ1	TRDV1	-	TGTGCCCTTGGGGAAGGGTACCTTCCTACGAGGGGGATACGAGGTACCGATAAACTCATCTTT	CALGEGYLPTRGIRGTDKLIF
TRDD3	TRDJ1	TRDV1	-	TGTGCTCTTGGGGAAAACTCCTGCCTACGAGACTGGGGGGCGGATAAACTCATCTTT	CALGENSCLRDWGADKLIF
TRDD3	TRDJ1	TRDV1	-	TGTGCTCTTGGGGATCCCCTTACTACCATTGCCTACTGGGGGATACCCAGGTACACCGATAAACTCATCTTT	CALGDPLTTIAYWGIPRYTDKLIF
TRDD3	TRDJ1	TRDV1	-	TGTGCTCTTGGGGAACGGACGACTAAGGCGGCTCTAACTGGGGCTCCCGCTCGTCTAACCGATAAACTCATCTTT	CALGERTTKAALTGAPARLTDKLIF
TRDD3	TRDJ1	TRDV1	few	TGTGCTCTTGGGGTTCACCCTTGGGGGACGTACACCGATAAACTCATCTTT	CALGVHPWGTYTDKLIF
TRDD3	TRDJ1	TRDV1	-	TGTGCTCTTGGCCTTGGGCGGCTGAGGCGTCCCTGGGGGCTAGACACCGATAAACTCATCTTT	CALGLGRLRRPWGLDTDKLIF
TRDD3	TRDJ1	TRDV1	-	TGTGCTCTTGGGGAACTCGGACGACTGGGGGATCCCAACACCGATAAACTCATCTTT	CALGELGRLGDPNTDKLIF
-	TRDJ1	TRDV1	-	TGTGCTCTTGGGATTCTTCCTCCTTACACCGATAAACTCATCTTT	CALGILPPYTDKLIF
-	TRDJ1	TRDV1	-	TGTGCTCTTGGGGAACTCTCCTATAGCATACCGAGCTCCGATAAACTCATCTTT	CALGELSYSIPSSDKLIF
-	TRDJ1	TRDV1	-	TGTGCTCTTGGGGAACGACGTGCGCGCGGGGGGTCCCACACCGATAAACTCATCTTT	CALGERRARGGSHTDKLIF
TRDD3	TRDJ1	TRDV2	many	TGTGCCTGTGACAGTACTGGGGATAAGGGCACCGATAAACTCATCTTT	CACDSTGDKGTDKLIF
TRDD2	TRDJ1	TRDV2	-	TGTGCCTGTGAAACCTCTGGTTCCTTCCTACTTGTCTGGGGTCCACTCATCTTT	CACETSGSFLLVWGPLIF
-	TRDJ1	TRDV1	few	TGTGCTCTTGGGGAACCAATCCTCCCATTCTACCCTTCCACCGATAAACTCATCTTT	CALGEPILPFYPSTDKLIF
TRDD3	TRDJ1	TRDV1	-	TGTGCTCTTGGGGAACCCACTACTGGGGGATACGCTCCCCCTCAGTACACCGATAAATTCATCTTT	CALGEPTTGGYAPPQYTDKFIF
-	TRDJ1	TRDV1	-	TGTGCTCTTGGGGAGGTGGTGAGATGCACCGATAAACTCATCTTT	CALGEVVRCTDKLIF
-	TRDJ1	TRDV1	few	TGTGCTCTTGGGGAACCTAATTTCCTAGTTCGCTGGGGGCTCGAGGCACTCATCTTT	CALGEPNFLVRWGLEALIF
-	TRDJ1	TRDV1	-	TGTGCTCTTGGGGAACGTCAATCCTACGAGCTGGGGGCCATACCCTACACCGATAAACTCATCTTT	CALGERQSYELGAIPYTDKLIF
-	TRDJ1	TRDV2	many	TGTGCCTGTGACACCGCGGCCACTGCAGGTAAACTCATCTTT	CACDTAATAGKLIF
TRDD3	TRDJ1	TRDV1	-	TGTGCTCTTGGGGAACCGAGACGACGCCTCCCTAGGAGGGATACGGGGGACACCGATAAACTCATCTTT	CALGEPRRRLPRRDTGDTDKLIF
-	TRDJ1	TRDV2	-	TGTGCCTGTGACACCACCGGATTCCGTACCCTCGTTTTAGGACTCATCTTT	CACDTTGFRTLVLGLIF
TRDD3	TRDJ1	TRDV2	few	TGTGCCTGTGACCCCGACTGGGGGATCCGAACCCGTTACACCGATAAACTCATCTTT	CACDPDWGIRTRYTDKLIF
TRDD3	TRDJ1	TRDV1	-	TGTGCTCTTGGGGATGTTTGTTACGATGGGGTATCTGGGGGATATTGGACCGATAAACTCATCTTT	CALGDVCYDGVSGGYWTDKLIF
-	TRDJ1	TRDV1	few	TGTGCTCTTGGGCCCCGGGACCCCTACACCGATAAACTCATCTTT	CALGPRDPYTDKLIF
TRDD3	TRDJ1	TRDV1	few	TGTGCTCTTGGGGAACTTCCTCCGCTGGGGGGGGACACCGATAAACTCATCTTT	CALGELPPLGGDTDKLIF
TRDD3	TRDJ1	TRDV1	few	TGTGCTCTTGGGGAACTAAACAGGTCTTCCAACTGGGGGATATCACCTAAACTCATCTTT	CALGELNRSSNWGISPKLIF
TRDD3	TRDJ1	TRDV1	few	TGTGCTCTTGGGGAAAGGGCCCGGGGCTTCCTACTCAGTTGGGGGATACGGGAGAACACCGATAAACTCATCTTT	CALGERARGFLLSWGIRENTDKLIF
TRDD3	TRDJ1	TRDV1	-	TGTGCTCTTGGGGAACGCTGTCCCACGGCCAATACTGGGGGATTGGGAACCGATAAACTCATCTTT	CALGERCPTANTGGLGTDKLIF
TRDD3	TRDJ1	TRDV1	few	TGTGCTCTTGGGGCCCGGGTCTGGGGGGAGAGGTCGTTGAACACCGATAAACTCATCTTT	CALGARVWGERSLNTDKLIF
TRDD3	TRDJ1	TRDV1	few	TGTGCTCTTGGGGGCGGCTTTCCTACCATACGCGGGCGGTACTGGGGGATACGGGATAAACTCATCTTT	CALGGGFPTIRGRYWGIRDKLIF
-	TRDJ1	TRDV2	-	TGTGCCTGTGACACGGGGCTACCGAGGGATCAGTACACCGATAAACTCATCTTT	CACDTGLPRDQYTDKLIF
TRDD3	TRDJ1	TRDV1	-	TGTGCTCTTGGGGAACGACCGCTGGGCCTTCCTTCTTTACTGGGGGATCATAAACTCATCTTT	CALGERPLGLPSLLGDHKLIF
TRDD3	TRDJ1	TRDV1	-	TGTGCTCTTGGGGAAAAGTTTCCTACGCTTTGGGGGATAGGGTACACCGATAAACTCATCTTT	CALGEKFPTLWGIGYTDKLIF
-	TRDJ1	TRDV1	-	TGTGCTCTTGGCATTCAGAGGGGTGTGGGGGGGCCAGAGTACACCGATAAACTCATCTTT	CALGIQRGVGGPEYTDKLIF
TRDD3	TRDJ1	TRDV1	few	TGTGCTCTTGGGGGTCCCCGGCCCGTACCCCCAGTACTGGGGGGTCCCTACACCGATAAACTCATCTTT	CALGGPRPVPPVLGGPYTDKLIF
TRDD2	TRDJ1	TRDV1	-	TGTGCTCTTGGGGACCCGGCCTTCCTACTATCACGGGGATCCAAACTCATCTTT	CALGDPAFLLSRGSKLIF
TRDD2	TRDJ1	TRDV1	few	TGTGCTCTTGGGGAAGTCGCCTTCCTCTCCCAGGGCACCGATAAACTCATCTTT	CALGEVAFLSQGTDKLIF
TRDD3	TRDJ1	TRDV1	few	TGTGCTCTTGGGGAACGGATTAAGGTCCCGCGGATACGGAATAAACTCATCTTT	CALGERIKVPRIRNKLIF
TRDD3	TRDJ1	TRAV29/DV5	once	TGTGCAGCAAGAAGGAAACTTCCTATGGGGGATACAGGAGATAAACTCATCTTT	CAARRKLPMGDTGDKLIF
TRDD3	TRDJ1	TRDV1	-	TGTGCTCTTGGGAAGGGCCTTCTCCTGCCCCACTGGGGGATAACGAGGAGCACCGATAAACTCATCTTT	CALGKGLLLPHWGITRSTDKLIF
TRDD3	TRDJ1	TRDV1	few	TGTGCTCTTGGGGAGCTTTTCAATGGGGGATACGCACGAACCGATAAACTCATCTTT	CALGELFNGGYARTDKLIF
-	TRDJ1	TRDV1	-	TGTGCTCTTGGGGGCCAAAAACTCCGGAATGGGTCTCCCACCGATAAACTCATCTTT	CALGGQKLRNGSPTDKLIF
-	TRDJ1	TRDV1	-	TGTGCTCTTGGGGAACCCTCAAAAGGTACGGACCATCGGACCGATAAACTCATCTTT	CALGEPSKGTDHRTDKLIF
TRDD3	TRDJ1	TRDV1	few	TGTGCTCTTGGGGAAGGTCGTTGCACTGGGGGATACACCGATAAACTCATCTTT	CALGEGRCTGGYTDKLIF
TRDD3	TRDJ1	TRDV1	-	TGTGCTCTTGGGGGCTACTGGGGGATCCCTCGTAGCAAACTCATCTTT	CALGGYWGIPRSKLIF
TRDD2	TRDJ1	TRDV1	-	TGTGCTCTTGGGAGAAGGCCTTCCTACGACTGGGGAGAGAAGGGCGACACCGATAAGCTCATCTTT	CALGRRPSYDWGEKGDTDKLIF
-	TRDJ1	TRDV1	few	TGTGCTCTTGGGGAACACCAGAATTGGCTGGGCACCTACACCGATAAACTCATCTTT	CALGEHQNWLGTYTDKLIF
TRDD3	TRDJ1	TRDV1	-	TGTGCTCTTGGGGAAGGGTCGACTACCTGGGGGACAAAAACGTACACCGATAAACTCATCTTT	CALGEGSTTWGTKTYTDKLIF
-	TRDJ1	TRDV1	-	TGTGCTCTTGGGGAGCGCGGATCCAGTATTTACACCGATAAACTCATCTTT	CALGERGSSIYTDKLIF